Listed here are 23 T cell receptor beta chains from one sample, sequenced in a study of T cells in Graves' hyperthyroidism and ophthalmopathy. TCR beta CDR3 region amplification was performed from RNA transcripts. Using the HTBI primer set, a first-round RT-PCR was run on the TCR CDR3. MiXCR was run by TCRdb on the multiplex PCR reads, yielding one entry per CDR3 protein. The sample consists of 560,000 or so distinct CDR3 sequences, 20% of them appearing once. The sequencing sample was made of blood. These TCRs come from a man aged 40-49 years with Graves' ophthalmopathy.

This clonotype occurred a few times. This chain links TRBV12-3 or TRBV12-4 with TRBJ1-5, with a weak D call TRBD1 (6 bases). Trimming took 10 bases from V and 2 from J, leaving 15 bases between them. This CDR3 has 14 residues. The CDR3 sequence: CATDPSGGNQPQHF. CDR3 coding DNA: TGTGCCACGGATCCCTCAGGGGGCAATCAGCCCCAGCATTTT.

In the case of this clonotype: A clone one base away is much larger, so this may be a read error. CDR3 in amino acids: CAGRTDTLNQPQHF. As DNA, the CDR3 is TGTGCCGGCAGGACAGACACTTTGAATCAGCCCCAGCATTTT. The chain links TRBV2 to TRBJ1-5; possible D gene TRBD1, 6 bases. This CDR3 comprises 14 residues. Germline V gene sequence: CDR1 SNHLY, CDR2 FYNNEI.

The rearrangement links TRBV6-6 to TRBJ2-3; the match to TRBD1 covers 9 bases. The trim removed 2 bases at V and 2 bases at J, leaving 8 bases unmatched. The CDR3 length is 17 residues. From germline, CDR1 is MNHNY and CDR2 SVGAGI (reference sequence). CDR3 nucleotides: TGTGCCAGCAGTTACCGAACCCGGGACAGGGTCACAGATACGCAGTATTTT. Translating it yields CASSYRTRDRVTDTQYF.

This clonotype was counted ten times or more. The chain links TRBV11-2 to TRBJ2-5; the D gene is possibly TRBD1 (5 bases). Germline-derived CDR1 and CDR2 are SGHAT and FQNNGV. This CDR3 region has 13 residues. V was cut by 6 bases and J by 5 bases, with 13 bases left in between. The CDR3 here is CASRNQGRETQYF. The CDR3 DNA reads TGTGCCAGCAGAAACCAGGGTAGGGAGACCCAGTACTTC.

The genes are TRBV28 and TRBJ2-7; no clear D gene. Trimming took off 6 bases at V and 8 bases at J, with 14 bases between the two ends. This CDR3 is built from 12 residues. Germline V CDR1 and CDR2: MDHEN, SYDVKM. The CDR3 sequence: CASSHSFVKQYF. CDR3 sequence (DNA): TGTGCCAGCAGCCACTCCTTTGTGAAGCAGTACTTC.

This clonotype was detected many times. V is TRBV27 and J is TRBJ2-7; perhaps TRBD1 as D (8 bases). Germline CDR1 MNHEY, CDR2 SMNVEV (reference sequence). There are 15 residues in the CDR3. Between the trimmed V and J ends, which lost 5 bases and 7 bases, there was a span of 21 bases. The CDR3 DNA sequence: TGTGCCAGCAGTCCCCAGGGGGCGGGGGAGGTAGAGCAGTACTTC. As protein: CASSPQGAGEVEQYF.

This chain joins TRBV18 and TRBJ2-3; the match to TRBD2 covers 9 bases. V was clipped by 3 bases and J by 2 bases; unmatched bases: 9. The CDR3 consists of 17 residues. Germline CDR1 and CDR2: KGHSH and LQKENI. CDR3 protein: CASSPSGLAGNTDTQYF. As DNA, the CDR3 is TGTGCCAGCTCACCCTCTGGGCTAGCGGGGAACACAGATACGCAGTATTTT.

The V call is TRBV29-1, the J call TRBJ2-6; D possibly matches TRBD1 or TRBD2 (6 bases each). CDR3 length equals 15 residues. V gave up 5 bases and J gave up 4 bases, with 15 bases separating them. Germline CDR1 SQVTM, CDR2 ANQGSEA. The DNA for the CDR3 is TGCAGCGTTTCAGCCCCGGGGGCCGGGGCCAACGTCCTGACTTTC. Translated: CSVSAPGAGANVLTF.

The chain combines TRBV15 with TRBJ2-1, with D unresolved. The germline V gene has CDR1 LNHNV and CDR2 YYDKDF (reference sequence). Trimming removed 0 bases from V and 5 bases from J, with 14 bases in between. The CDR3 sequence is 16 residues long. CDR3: CATSRDRSGGHNEQFF. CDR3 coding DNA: TGTGCCACCAGCAGAGATCGATCGGGTGGGCACAATGAGCAGTTCTTC. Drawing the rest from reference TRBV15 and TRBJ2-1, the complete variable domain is DAMVIQNPRYQVTQFGKPVTLSCSQTLNHNVMYWYQQKSSQAPKLLFHYYDKDFNNEADTPDNFQSRRPNTSFCFLDIRSPGLGDTAMYLCATSRDRSGGHNEQFFGPGTRLTVL.

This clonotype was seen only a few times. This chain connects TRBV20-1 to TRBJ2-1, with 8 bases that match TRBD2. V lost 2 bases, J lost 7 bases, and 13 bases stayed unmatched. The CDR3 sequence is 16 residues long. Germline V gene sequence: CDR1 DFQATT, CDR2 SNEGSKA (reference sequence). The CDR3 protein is CSARLAGAQRENEQFF. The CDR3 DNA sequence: TGCAGTGCTAGACTAGCGGGTGCCCAACGGGAAAATGAGCAGTTCTTC.

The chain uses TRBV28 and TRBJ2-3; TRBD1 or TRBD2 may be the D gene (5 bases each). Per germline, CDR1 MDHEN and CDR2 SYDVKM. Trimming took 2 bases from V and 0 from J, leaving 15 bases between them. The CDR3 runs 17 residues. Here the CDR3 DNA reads TGTGCCAGCAGTTTAATGGGGGAAGGGCCTAGCACAGATACGCAGTATTTT. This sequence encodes CASSLMGEGPSTDTQYF.

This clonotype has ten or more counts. The CDR3 region has the DNA TGTGCCAGCAGCCGGACTAGCGGGAAGGCCTACGAGCAGTACTTC. It codes for CASSRTSGKAYEQYF. The rearrangement links TRBV6-1 to TRBJ2-7; 12 nucleotides align to TRBD2. V was pared by 6 bases and J by 2 bases, with 5 bases of the junction left unmatched. The germline V gene encodes CDR1 MNHNS and CDR2 SASEGT. The CDR3 runs 15 residues.

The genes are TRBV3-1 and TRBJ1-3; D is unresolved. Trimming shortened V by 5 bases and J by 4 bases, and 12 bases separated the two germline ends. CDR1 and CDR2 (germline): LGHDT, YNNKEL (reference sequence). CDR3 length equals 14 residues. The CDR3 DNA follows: TGTGCCAGCAGCACGAGCAAAGCAGGAAACACCATATATTTT. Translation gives CASSTSKAGNTIYF.

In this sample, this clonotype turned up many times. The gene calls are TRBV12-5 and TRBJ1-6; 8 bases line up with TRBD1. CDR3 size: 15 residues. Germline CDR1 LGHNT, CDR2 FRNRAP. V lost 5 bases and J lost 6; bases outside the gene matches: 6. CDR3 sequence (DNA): TGTGCTAGTGGTATGGACAGGGCGGTTAATTCACCCCTCCACTTT. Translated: CASGMDRAVNSPLHF. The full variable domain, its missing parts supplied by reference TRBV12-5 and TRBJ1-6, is DARVTQTPRHKVTEMGQEVTMRCQPILGHNTVFWYRQTMMQGLELLAYFRNRAPLDDSGMPKDRFSAEMPDATLATLKIQPSEPRDSAVYFCASGMDRAVNSPLHFGNGTRLTVT.

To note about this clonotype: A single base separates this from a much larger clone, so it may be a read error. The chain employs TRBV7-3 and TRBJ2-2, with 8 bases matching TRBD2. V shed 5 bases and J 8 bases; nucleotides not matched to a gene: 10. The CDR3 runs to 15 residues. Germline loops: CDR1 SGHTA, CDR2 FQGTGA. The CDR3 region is CASSPLHGRGGELFF. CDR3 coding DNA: TGTGCCAGCAGCCCGCTACACGGGAGGGGTGGGGAGCTGTTTTTT.

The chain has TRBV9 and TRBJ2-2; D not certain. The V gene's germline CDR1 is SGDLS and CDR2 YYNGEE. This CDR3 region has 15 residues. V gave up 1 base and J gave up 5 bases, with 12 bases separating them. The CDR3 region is CASSVSTLGTGELFF. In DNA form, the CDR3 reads TGTGCCAGCAGCGTATCAACCCTGGGGACCGGGGAGCTGTTTTTT.

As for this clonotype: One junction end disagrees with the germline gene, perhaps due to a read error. This CDR3 reads CAGSLEWDDGYTF. The CDR3 bases are TGCGCCGGCAGCTTGGAGTGGGATGATGGCTACACCTTC. The chain uses TRBV5-1 and TRBJ1-2; D gene uncertain. Germline lookup yields CDR1 SGHRS and CDR2 YFSETQ. CDR3 length: 13 amino acids.

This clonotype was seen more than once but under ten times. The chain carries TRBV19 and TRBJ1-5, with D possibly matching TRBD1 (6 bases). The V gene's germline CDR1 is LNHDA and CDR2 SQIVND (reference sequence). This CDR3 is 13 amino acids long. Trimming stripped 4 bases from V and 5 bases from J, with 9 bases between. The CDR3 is CASSSTGYQPQHF. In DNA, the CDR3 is TGTGCCAGTAGTAGTACAGGGTATCAGCCCCAGCATTTT.

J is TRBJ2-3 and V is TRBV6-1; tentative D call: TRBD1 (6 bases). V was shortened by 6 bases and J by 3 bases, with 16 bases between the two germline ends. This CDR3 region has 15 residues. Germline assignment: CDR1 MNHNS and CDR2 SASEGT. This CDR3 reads CASRLLWTATDTQYF. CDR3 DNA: TGTGCCAGCAGACTTCTCTGGACAGCGACAGATACGCAGTATTTT.

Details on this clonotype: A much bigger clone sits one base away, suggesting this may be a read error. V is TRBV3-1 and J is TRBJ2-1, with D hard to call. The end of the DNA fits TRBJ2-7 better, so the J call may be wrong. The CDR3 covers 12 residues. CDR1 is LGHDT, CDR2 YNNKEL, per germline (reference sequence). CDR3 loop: CASSQATNEQYF. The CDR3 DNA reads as TGTGCCAGCAGCCAAGCCACCAATGAGCAGTACTTC.

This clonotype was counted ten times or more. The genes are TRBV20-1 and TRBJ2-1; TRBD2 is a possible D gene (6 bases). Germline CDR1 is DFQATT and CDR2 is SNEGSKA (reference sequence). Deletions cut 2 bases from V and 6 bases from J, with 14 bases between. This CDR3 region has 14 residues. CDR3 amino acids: CSARLSGLLNEQFF. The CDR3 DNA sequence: TGCAGTGCTAGACTCTCGGGACTCCTCAATGAGCAGTTCTTC.

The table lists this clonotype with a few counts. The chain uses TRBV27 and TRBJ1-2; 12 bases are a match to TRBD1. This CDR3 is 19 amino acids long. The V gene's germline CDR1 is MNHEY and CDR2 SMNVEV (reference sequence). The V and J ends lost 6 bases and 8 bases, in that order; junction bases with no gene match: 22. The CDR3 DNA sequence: TGTGCCAGCAGACGCTCTCGGTCCGGGACAGGGGGCGAAGACCCGGGCTACACCTTC. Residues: CASRRSRSGTGGEDPGYTF.

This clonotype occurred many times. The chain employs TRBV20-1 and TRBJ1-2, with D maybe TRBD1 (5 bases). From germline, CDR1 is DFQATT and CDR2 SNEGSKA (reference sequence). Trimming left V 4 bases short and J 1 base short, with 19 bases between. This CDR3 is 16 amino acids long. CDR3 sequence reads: CSAKSTGQLDNYGYTF. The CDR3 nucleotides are TGCAGTGCTAAGTCTACAGGCCAATTGGATAACTATGGCTACACCTTC.